Listed below are T cell receptor beta chains from one sample, sequenced in a study of human T cells and chemical hapten exposure. TCRdb fed the RACE reads into MiXCR, producing one record per CDR3 protein. The data show fewer than 50,000 distinct CDR3 sequences, 9% to 9.5% seen once. The sequencing used whole blood, collected in connection with sensitization to the hapten diphenylcyclopropenone (DPC). The origin of the receptors is a man aged 45 to 65 with alopecia areata. Some clones in this sample may be carry-over from other donors' samples. The CDR3 runs from the conserved cysteine through the conserved F or W. Clone size is not always given. Where it is, it says once, few, many or a class for expanded clones.

v_call | clone_size | cdr3_aa
TRBV3-1 | . | CASSQDFLRELFF
TRBV18 | few | CASSPPSQSYEQYF
TRBV6-5 | medium-sized | CASTVGMSPLHF
TRBV7-2 | few | CASRSPGTSQYF
TRBV20-1 | . | CSATGTSGSFTYNEQFF
TRBV9 | . | CASSVLAGNPPDTQYF
TRBV4-2 | many | CASSQDFSGYSEAFF
TRBV18 | many | CASSPIRGGDSNQPQHF
TRBV3-1 | many | CASSQGGHTEAFF
TRBV7-9 | many | CASSPGTAIYGYTF
TRBV7-2 | few | CASSLRTRSTDTQYF